This TCR beta chain emerged from a study of shared clonotypes between healthy human individuals. Naive CD4+ cells were CD45RA-selected; the remaining cells were memory. V lost 6 bases to trimming and J lost 6 bases, with 11 bases between them. This CDR3 is 13 amino acids long. The germline gives CDR1 MDHEN, CDR2 SYDVKM. In the source study's methods: Junction-only sequences without quality scores were provided by ImmunoSEQ, so filtering was different. Libraries were prepared by immunoSEQ multiplex PCR; TCRdb keeps only in-frame clonotypes and omits some of them. The D gene and trimming were derived from the DNA, and the V and J assignments and clone size from that table. The table lists about 1.1 million clones, approximately 80% of them singletons.

The TCR comes from a man between 18 and 35 years old in good health. Some clones in this sample may be carry-over from other donors' samples. The specimen was memory CD4+ T cells from PBMCs. Regarding subset: CD45RA-negative fraction. The V call is TRBV28, the J call TRBJ2-2; D might be TRBD2 (6 bases). CDR3 region: CASSRGAPGELFF. The DNA of the CDR3 is TGTGCCAGCAGCCGCGGGGCGCCCGGGGAGCTGTTTTTT.